The 29 T cell receptor beta chains in this list originate from one sample, sequenced in a study of CD8 T cells in ankylosing spondylitis. MiXCR, run by TCRdb on the 5' RACE reads, gives a single entry per CDR3 protein. Found here are 200,000 to 250,000 distinct CDR3 sequences, roughly 24% of them singletons; the top ten hold about 6.9%. Sequencing used blood, either unsorted or a sorted T cell fraction (not recorded which). Receptor source: a male donor with ankylosing spondylitis or in good health (not recorded which).

This clonotype was counted ten times or more. The chain employs TRBV7-2 and TRBJ2-5; TRBD1 matches 9 bases. The CDR3 length is 15 residues. V lost 3 bases, J lost 5 bases, and 7 bases stayed unmatched. Germline V gene sequence: CDR1 SGHTA, CDR2 FQGNSA. The CDR3, as DNA: TGTGCCAGCAGCTTCGGACAGGGGAAACAGGAGACCCAGTACTTC. This encodes CASSFGQGKQETQYF.

This clonotype was seen ten or more times. The chain carries TRBV29-1 and TRBJ2-3, with 7 bases aligning to TRBD2. Losses at the gene ends were 8 bases for V and 3 bases for J; bases not matched to a gene: 5. CDR1 SQVTM and CDR2 ANQGSEA come from the germline V gene. This CDR3 comprises 12 residues. CDR3 nucleotides: TGCAGCTGGGGAGGGAGAACAGATACGCAGTATTTT. As protein: CSWGGRTDTQYF.

This clonotype came up many times. V and J are TRBV2 and TRBJ2-7; 7 bases are shared with TRBD2. J lost 2 bases, V lost 11 bases, and 9 bases had no gene match. Germline CDR1 and CDR2: SNHLY and FYNNEI. This CDR3 spans 13 amino acids. The CDR3 nucleotides are TGTGCCGGCCAGCGGGACCAACCCTACGAGCAGTACTTC. This sequence encodes CAGQRDQPYEQYF.

Many counts were recorded for this clonotype. The chain is built from TRBV29-1 and TRBJ2-3; unclear D gene. V shed 6 bases and J shed 4 bases, with 14 bases lying between them. The CDR3 totals 13 residues. From germline, CDR1 is SQVTM and CDR2 ANQGSEA. CDR3 sequence reads: CSVATPSADTQYF. DNA for the CDR3: TGCAGCGTGGCTACCCCGTCGGCAGATACGCAGTATTTT.

V is TRBV5-1 and J is TRBJ1-6, with 10 bases fitting TRBD1. The V gene end was trimmed by 2 bases and the J gene end by 8 bases; junction bases not matched to a gene: 4. The germline gives CDR1 SGHRS, CDR2 YFSETQ. The CDR3 contains 15 residues. CDR3 amino acids: CASSFTGTGDSPLHF. CDR3 in DNA: TGCGCCAGCAGCTTCACCGGGACAGGGGATTCACCCCTCCACTTT.

This clonotype was counted many times. V gene TRBV29-1 combines with J gene TRBJ2-1, with 8 bases aligning to TRBD1. The CDR3 is made up of 15 amino acids. J gave up 0 bases and V 3 bases, and 4 bases lay outside the gene matches. Per the germline V gene, CDR1 is SQVTM and CDR2 is ANQGSEA. CDR3 nucleotide sequence: TGCAGCGTTGAGGACAGGGCTAGCTCCTACAATGAGCAGTTCTTC. This encodes CSVEDRASSYNEQFF.

This clonotype has at least ten counts. The chain recombines TRBV5-1 with TRBJ1-1; D is undetermined. Trimming left V 6 bases short and J 1 base short, with 16 bases between. The CDR3 has 15 amino acids. Germline CDR1 is SGHRS and CDR2 is YFSETQ. This chain's CDR3 is CASTTGSGRNTEAFF. DNA of the CDR3: TGCGCCAGCACCACTGGGTCCGGGAGGAACACTGAAGCTTTCTTT.

This clonotype was seen ten or more times. The genes are TRBV28 and TRBJ2-5, with no clear D. Trimming stripped 4 bases from V and 5 bases from J, with 8 bases between. Germline lookup yields CDR1 MDHEN and CDR2 SYDVKM. This CDR3 comprises 12 residues. DNA of the CDR3: TGTGCCAGCAGTTCAAACTACGAGACCCAGTACTTC. It is translated as CASSSNYETQYF.

This clonotype was seen many times. V gene TRBV5-5 combines with J gene TRBJ1-4; TRBD1 aligns across 9 bases. Germline values: CDR1 SGHKS, CDR2 YYEKEE (reference sequence). V was clipped by 4 bases and J by 7 bases; unmatched bases: 5. The CDR3 is made up of 14 amino acids. The CDR3, as DNA: TGTGCCAGCAGCCGTACGGACAGGGGTGAAAAACTGTTTTTT. Amino acid sequence: CASSRTDRGEKLFF.

This clonotype was observed a few times. The V gene is TRBV20-1, the J gene TRBJ2-3; 13 nucleotides match TRBD2. Germline CDR1 and CDR2: DFQATT and SNEGSKA (reference sequence). V lost 6 bases and J lost 3; bases outside the gene matches: 9. This CDR3 has 16 amino acids. The CDR3 is CSATSGTSGITDTQYF. Written as DNA, the CDR3 is TGCAGTGCCACTTCCGGGACTAGCGGGATTACAGATACGCAGTATTTT.

V is TRBV20-1 and J is TRBJ2-6; 13 bases line up with TRBD2. Trimming at V came to 5 bases and at J to 0 bases, leaving 4 bases not matched to a gene. The CDR3 runs 17 residues. CDR1 is DFQATT, CDR2 SNEGSKA, per germline (reference sequence). The CDR3 region is CSAPGLAGVSGANVLTF. The CDR3, as DNA: TGCAGTGCTCCAGGACTAGCGGGGGTCTCTGGGGCCAACGTCCTGACTTTC.

This clonotype was detected many times. The chain carries TRBV12-3 or TRBV12-4 and TRBJ2-7; D may match TRBD1 or TRBD2 (7 bases each). The CDR3 has 12 residues. V gave up 7 bases and J gave up 6 bases, with 13 bases separating them. The CDR3 protein is CASKGRGGEQYF. The CDR3, as DNA: TGTGCCAGCAAGGGCAGGGGGGGCGAGCAGTACTTC.

The chain recombines TRBV14 with TRBJ2-7, with a weak D call TRBD2 (7 bases). CDR3 length: 15 amino acids. Deletions cut 2 bases from V and 3 bases from J, with 14 bases between. From germline, CDR1 is SGHDN and CDR2 FVKESK. This CDR3 is CASSQWGGRDYEQYF. CDR3 sequence (DNA): TGTGCCAGCAGCCAATGGGGGGGCCGAGACTACGAGCAGTACTTC.

This clonotype was recorded many times. The CDR3 loop is CASSFSPGLGTDEQYF. CDR3 in DNA: TGTGCCAGCAGCTTCTCTCCGGGACTAGGGACCGACGAGCAGTACTTC. This chain joins TRBV5-5 and TRBJ2-7, with 8 bases fitting TRBD2. The CDR3 totals 16 residues. Per the germline V gene, CDR1 is SGHKS and CDR2 is YYEKEE (reference sequence). V gave up 2 bases and J gave up 5 bases; unmatched junction bases: 12.

The table lists this clonotype with many counts. The rearrangement joins TRBV6-5 to TRBJ1-2; D is uncertain. Trimming pared 3 bases from V and 4 bases from J, leaving 6 bases between. Germline CDR1 reads MNHEY; CDR2 reads SVGAGI. This CDR3 comprises 12 residues. The CDR3 sequence: CASSYQGYGYTF. In nucleotides, the CDR3 is TGTGCCAGCAGTTATCAAGGCTATGGCTACACCTTC.

This clonotype was counted at least ten times. The chain uses TRBV11-1 and TRBJ2-7; 10 bases align to TRBD2. Germline V CDR1 and CDR2: SGHAT, FQDESV (reference sequence). J was trimmed by 4 bases and V by 8 bases; bases with no gene match: 5. The CDR3 totals 13 residues. The CDR3: CASRETSGYEQYF. The CDR3 DNA reads as TGTGCCAGCCGGGAGACTAGCGGGTACGAGCAGTACTTC.

This clonotype was seen ten or more times. V is TRBV20-1 and J is TRBJ2-3; weak D call: TRBD2 (6 bases). This CDR3 is 13 amino acids long. V gave up 3 bases and J gave up 0 bases, with 7 bases separating them. CDR1 is DFQATT and CDR2 is SNEGSKA in the germline V gene (reference sequence). In DNA, the CDR3 is TGCAGTGCTAGGGCGGGAAGCACAGATACGCAGTATTTT. Its protein product is CSARAGSTDTQYF.

The sample holds many counts of this clonotype. The V and J genes are TRBV7-2 and TRBJ2-5; 7 bases agree with TRBD2. This CDR3 contains 14 residues. Germline V gene data show CDR1 as SGHTA and CDR2 as FQGNSA. Germline trimming cut 5 bases from V and 1 base from J; bases unmatched to any gene: 4. Here the CDR3 reads CASSVSSGQETQYF. The CDR3 DNA sequence: TGTGCCAGCAGCGTCTCTAGCGGCCAAGAGACCCAGTACTTC.

The count of this clonotype is one. The chain has TRBV5-1 and TRBJ1-1, with D perhaps TRBD1 (6 bases). The CDR3 totals 14 residues. Trimming shortened V by 6 bases and J by 1 base, and 13 bases separated the two germline ends. The germline V gene has CDR1 SGHRS and CDR2 YFSETQ. The CDR3 DNA is TGCGCCAGCAACCTGGGACACACGAACACTGAAGCTTTCTTT. It specifies CASNLGHTNTEAFF. The full variable domain, its missing parts supplied by reference TRBV5-1 and TRBJ1-1, is KAGVTQTPRYLIKTRGQQVTLSCSPISGHRSVSWYQQTPGQGLQFLFEYFSETQRNKGNFPGRFSGRQFSNSRSEMNVSTLELGDSALYLCASNLGHTNTEAFFGQGTRLTVV.

This clonotype was picked up many times. The chain uses TRBV6-1 and TRBJ1-1, with a tentative D call TRBD1 (5 bases). This CDR3 has 12 amino acids. Per the germline V gene, CDR1 is MNHNS and CDR2 is SASEGT. The ends were cut back, 10 bases at V and 3 bases at J, with 12 bases in the middle. As DNA, the CDR3 is TGTGCCATAGGAGGGGTCTACACTGAAGCTTTCTTT. This encodes CAIGGVYTEAFF.

This chain joins TRBV14 and TRBJ2-4; 11 nucleotides agree with TRBD1. Trimming removed 4 bases from V and 2 bases from J; junction bases left unmatched: 10. The CDR3 has 18 amino acids. From germline, CDR1 is SGHDN and CDR2 FVKESK. The CDR3 bases are TGTGCCAGCAGCCCGGGGACAGGGGGTTGGATGACCAAAAACATTCAGTACTTC. Amino acid sequence: CASSPGTGGWMTKNIQYF.

This clonotype has only a few counts. The CDR3 protein is CSARYQGSSYEQYF. CDR3 sequence (DNA): TGCAGTGCTAGATACCAGGGAAGCTCCTACGAGCAGTACTTC. The chain couples TRBV20-1 to TRBJ2-7, with D maybe TRBD1 (5 bases). V dropped 2 bases and J dropped 0 bases, with 11 bases sitting between them. The germline V gene encodes CDR1 DFQATT and CDR2 SNEGSKA (reference sequence). The CDR3 runs 14 residues.

Remarks on this clonotype: This may be a read error: a much more frequent sequence differs by one nucleotide. The V gene is TRBV28, the J gene TRBJ2-1; possible D gene TRBD2, 5 bases. CDR1 and CDR2 from the germline V gene are MDHEN and SYDVKM. The CDR3 consists of 16 residues. V was trimmed by 8 bases and J by 7 bases, leaving 24 bases between them. The CDR3 DNA reads TGTGCCAGCGGTCCTTCGGGGAGAGGGCCGGGGAATGAGCAGTTCTTC. Protein product: CASGPSGRGPGNEQFF.

J is TRBJ2-5 and V is TRBV29-1; no definite D call. Trimming removed 7 bases from V and 4 bases from J, with 7 bases in between. Germline-derived CDR1 and CDR2 are SQVTM and ANQGSEA. This CDR3 contains 10 residues. CDR3 residues: CSGAGETQYF. The DNA of the CDR3 is TGCAGCGGCGCCGGAGAGACCCAGTACTTC. Full variable domain (outside the CDR3, taken from reference TRBV29-1 and TRBJ2-5): SAVISQKPSRDICQRGTSLTIQCQVDSQVTMMFWYRQQPGQSLTLIATANQGSEATYESGFVIDKFPISRPNLTFSTLTVSNMSPEDSSIYLCSGAGETQYFGPGTRLLVL.

Turning to this clonotype: At one boundary the junction diverges from the germline segment, which might be a read error. V usage is TRBV12-3 or TRBV12-4 and J usage is TRBJ1-5, with 8 bases identical to TRBD1. This CDR3 is 18 amino acids long. CDR3: CTSSFPTGQGRSNQPQHF. The CDR3 DNA sequence: TGTACCAGCAGTTTTCCCACAGGACAGGGAAGGAGCAATCAGCCCCAGCATTTT.

The V and J genes are TRBV19 and TRBJ2-7, with D tentatively TRBD2 (5 bases). CDR1 is LNHDA and CDR2 is SQIVND in the germline V gene (reference sequence). Trimming removed 6 bases at V and 6 bases at J, with 15 bases between. The CDR3 loop spans 13 amino acids. CDR3 in amino acids: CASSLGRDLEQYF. CDR3 nucleotides: TGTGCCAGTAGCCTGGGGAGAGACCTCGAGCAGTACTTC.

This clonotype has ten or more counts. This sequence joins TRBV20-1 and TRBJ2-3, with D possibly matching TRBD2 (5 bases). Germline lookup yields CDR1 DFQATT and CDR2 SNEGSKA (reference sequence). V was pared by 3 bases and J by 2 bases, with 9 bases between. The CDR3 spans 13 residues. Written as DNA, the CDR3 is TGCAGTGCTAGGGACTCTCTCACAGATACGCAGTATTTT. Translating gives CSARDSLTDTQYF.

This clonotype occurred many times. This chain links TRBV20-1 with TRBJ1-1, with no clear D. Germline assignment: CDR1 DFQATT and CDR2 SNEGSKA (reference sequence). V was trimmed by 1 base and J by 0 bases, leaving 6 bases between them. This CDR3 comprises 13 residues. Here the CDR3 DNA reads TGCAGTGCTAGAGCCGTTATGAACACTGAAGCTTTCTTT. Encoded protein: CSARAVMNTEAFF.

This clonotype was seen many times. The rearrangement links TRBV5-6 to TRBJ2-2; the D call may be TRBD1 or TRBD2 (5 bases each). Germline lookup yields CDR1 SGHDT and CDR2 YYEEEE. V lost 5 bases to trimming and J lost 1 base, with 15 bases between them. The CDR3 runs to 16 residues. The CDR3 here is CASSFRPGRNTGELFF. In DNA, the CDR3 is TGTGCCAGCAGTTTCCGACCGGGACGGAACACCGGGGAGCTGTTTTTT.